This T cell receptor beta chain is drawn from a study of cytomegalovirus exposure and HLA in healthy donors. Study information: About 85 million unique TCRs from HLA-typed donors were held in an early release of data. Study observations and caveats: With further analysis later on, most CMV-associated TCR beta chains appeared HLA-restricted.

As concerns this clone: Its antigen remains unidentified.

This PCR relied on a set of 60 Vbeta primers and 13 Jbeta primers. Measured with immunoSEQ multiplex PCR; TCRdb has only the in-frame clones, and not every one. In the table there are over 130,000 clones, 70% to 80% of which are singletons. V lost 6 bases and J lost 4, with 10 bases in between. Germline V gene lookup returns CDR1 MDHEN and CDR2 SYDVKM. CDR3 length: 13 residues. The source is a woman in her 40s in good health and CMV-seropositive. The sequenced sample consisted of PBMCs. This chain connects TRBV28 to TRBJ2-4, with a weak D call TRBD1 (6 bases). The CDR3 nucleotides are TGTGCCAGCAGACCCGGACAGAAAAACATTCAGTACTTC. Translated: CASRPGQKNIQYF.